Below, 19 T cell receptor beta chains from the same sample are listed, as sequenced in a study of Graves' ophthalmopathy and Graves' hyperthyroidism. Transcripts of RNA were the source for amplifying TCR beta CDR3 regions. An opening RT-PCR round employed HTBI primers and preceded a second-round multiplex PCR. In TCRdb, the multiplex PCR reads were re-called with MiXCR into one record per CDR3 protein. This table holds some 380,000 distinct CDR3 sequences, approximately 15% found once. The specimen sequenced was peripheral blood. These receptors originate from a woman between 18 and 30 years old with stable Graves' hyperthyroidism.

Many counts were recorded for this clonotype. The chain employs TRBV20-1 and TRBJ2-2, with D possibly matching TRBD2 (6 bases). V was pared by 0 bases and J by 1 base, with 6 bases between. Germline V gene sequence: CDR1 DFQATT, CDR2 SNEGSKA (reference sequence). The CDR3 has 14 amino acids. Here the CDR3 reads CSAREGGNTGELFF. CDR3 sequence (DNA): TGCAGTGCTAGAGAGGGGGGGAACACCGGGGAGCTGTTTTTT.

This clonotype has a count of ten or more. The chain carries TRBV2 and TRBJ2-7; 14 bases align to TRBD2. CDR3 length: 18 amino acids. Germline V gene sequence: CDR1 SNHLY, CDR2 FYNNEI. The junction had 10 bases not matched to a gene; V was cut back by 6 bases and J by 0 bases. CDR3 region: CASSREGLAGETSYEQYF. Written as DNA, the CDR3 is TGTGCCAGCAGCCGGGAGGGACTAGCGGGGGAGACCTCCTACGAGCAGTACTTC.

This clonotype came up many times. The J gene is TRBJ1-6, the V gene TRBV2; 7 bases align to TRBD1. V lost 4 bases and J lost 6; bases outside the gene matches: 6. The CDR3 spans 15 residues. Germline CDR1 and CDR2: SNHLY and FYNNEI. The CDR3 DNA follows: TGTGCCAGCAGTGTCCATGACAGGGTTAATTCACCCCTCCACTTT. This translates into CASSVHDRVNSPLHF.

This clonotype came up a few times. This chain connects TRBV19 to TRBJ2-5; TRBD1 is a possible D gene (6 bases). This CDR3 region has 16 residues. The V gene lost 5 bases and the J gene lost 2 bases, with 18 bases spanning the gap. CDR1 and CDR2 from the germline V gene are LNHDA and SQIVND (reference sequence). The CDR3 bases are TGTGCCAGTAGTCTATACTCGGGACAACCGCAAGAGACCCAGTACTTC. Its translation is CASSLYSGQPQETQYF.

The table lists this clonotype with many counts. The chain joins TRBV6-1 to TRBJ2-5; 9 nucleotides align to TRBD1. CDR3 size: 16 residues. Trimming cost V 4 bases and J 1 base; bases outside gene matches: 7. In germline, CDR1 is MNHNS, CDR2 SASEGT. The CDR3 loop reads CASSVGTGYTQETQYF. As DNA, the CDR3 is TGTGCCAGCAGTGTCGGGACAGGGTATACCCAAGAGACCCAGTACTTC.

This clonotype was detected many times. This rearrangement joins TRBV20-1 to TRBJ1-2, with D hard to call. Germline CDR1 DFQATT, CDR2 SNEGSKA (reference sequence). The CDR3 consists of 15 residues. V lost 8 bases and J 7 bases, leaving 26 bases between the germline ends. DNA for the CDR3: TGCAGTACCAAAGGAGGGCAGCCTGCGGACTGTGGCTACACCTTC. The encoded protein is CSTKGGQPADCGYTF.

This clonotype has only one observation. The gene calls are TRBV3-1 and TRBJ2-2; D call uncertain. Germline-derived CDR1 and CDR2 are LGHDT and YNNKEL (reference sequence). This CDR3 spans 18 amino acids. The V gene lost 2 bases and the J gene lost 2 bases, with 18 bases spanning the gap. CDR3 residues: CASSQNGQELPNTGELFF. The CDR3 DNA sequence: TGTGCCAGCAGCCAAAATGGGCAGGAACTCCCCAACACCGGGGAGCTGTTTTTT. The full variable domain, completed using reference TRBV3-1 and TRBJ2-2, is DTAVSQTPKYLVTQMGNDKSIKCEQNLGHDTMYWYKQDSKKFLKIMFSYNNKELIINETVPNRFSPKSPDKAHLNLHINSLELGDSAVYFCASSQNGQELPNTGELFFGEGSRLTVL.

This chain links TRBV5-1 with TRBJ2-2; D gene ambiguous. The CDR3 has 15 residues. The ends were cut back, 3 bases at V and 6 bases at J, with 15 bases in the middle. The V gene's germline CDR1 is SGHRS and CDR2 YFSETQ. The CDR3 is CASSSQPDKSGELFF. The DNA for the CDR3 is TGCGCCAGCAGCTCCCAGCCCGACAAGTCCGGGGAGCTGTTTTTT.

The chain recombines TRBV11-2 with TRBJ1-1; possible D gene TRBD1, 6 bases. CDR1 and CDR2 from the germline V gene are SGHAT and FQNNGV. The CDR3 consists of 14 residues. Trimming cost V 5 bases and J 5 bases, with 15 bases left between them. The CDR3: CASSRTRGGTEAFF. CDR3 coding DNA: TGTGCCAGCAGCCGTACAAGGGGGGGTACTGAAGCTTTCTTT.

In its sample, this clonotype was seen many times. The gene calls are TRBV18 and TRBJ1-6; D is ambiguous. V lost 1 base to trimming and J lost 6 bases, with 16 bases between them. CDR3 length: 17 amino acids. In germline, CDR1 is KGHSH, CDR2 LQKENI. In DNA, the CDR3 is TGTGCCAGCTCACCACTCAACGGACCCGTGGGTAATTCACCCCTCCACTTT. Translating gives CASSPLNGPVGNSPLHF.

This clonotype turned up a few times. The rearrangement joins TRBV20-1 to TRBJ1-2, with a possible D match to TRBD1 (5 bases). This CDR3 is built from 13 residues. CDR1 DFQATT and CDR2 SNEGSKA come from the germline V gene (reference sequence). Trimming cost V 5 bases and J 0 bases, with 10 bases left between them. CDR3 nucleotide sequence: TGCAGTGCTGACGACAGCCCTAACTATGGCTACACCTTC. Amino acids: CSADDSPNYGYTF.

This clonotype has ten or more counts. The gene calls are TRBV5-1 and TRBJ1-6; D might be TRBD1 (5 bases). Trimming cost V 3 bases and J 7 bases, with 20 bases left between them. Looked up from germline, CDR1 is SGHRS and CDR2 is YFSETQ. The CDR3 is 17 residues long. Written as DNA, the CDR3 is TGCGCCAGCAGCTCAAGATCGCGGGGAAGGGGCAATTCACCCCTCCACTTT. Its translation is CASSSRSRGRGNSPLHF.

This clonotype was recorded a few times. The rearrangement uses TRBV20-1 and TRBJ2-5, with D possibly TRBD1 on 5 matching bases. The CDR3 contains 12 residues. Germline CDR1 and CDR2: DFQATT and SNEGSKA (reference sequence). Written as DNA, the CDR3 is TGCAGCGTAATTTACAGGCAAGAGACCCAGTACTTC. It translates to CSVIYRQETQYF.

Ten or more counts support this clonotype. The chain carries TRBV7-9 and TRBJ1-5, with D possibly being TRBD1 (6 bases). Looked up from germline, CDR1 is SEHNR and CDR2 is FQNEAQ (reference sequence). Deletions cut 2 bases from V and 3 bases from J, with 11 bases between. The CDR3 has 15 residues. The CDR3 spells CASSLSTGPNQPQHF. CDR3 DNA: TGTGCCAGCAGCTTATCAACAGGGCCCAATCAGCCCCAGCATTTT.

This clonotype turned up a few times. This rearrangement joins TRBV2 to TRBJ1-2; D gene uncertain. CDR3 length equals 14 residues. V was trimmed by 0 bases and J by 8 bases, leaving 13 bases between them. Looked up from germline, CDR1 is SNHLY and CDR2 is FYNNEI. This CDR3 reads CASSEATRAGGYTF. DNA for the CDR3: TGTGCCAGCAGTGAAGCAACAAGGGCTGGGGGCTACACCTTC.

This clonotype was picked up many times. The J gene is TRBJ1-1, the V gene TRBV29-1; D is undetermined. Germline CDR1 is SQVTM and CDR2 is ANQGSEA. The CDR3 totals 11 residues. Trimming took 7 bases from V and 0 from J, leaving 6 bases between them. The CDR3 DNA is TGCAGCGCCATCCTGAACACTGAAGCTTTCTTT. Translated, it gives CSAILNTEAFF.

This clonotype was observed a handful of times. The rearrangement joins TRBV6-2 or TRBV6-3 to TRBJ1-5; 7 positions agree with TRBD1. The CDR3 is 18 amino acids. V was pared by 0 bases and J by 4 bases, with 12 bases of the junction left unmatched. The germline V gene has CDR1 MNHEY and CDR2 SVGEGT. The CDR3 region is CASSYSSRTGSWNQPQHF. The CDR3 DNA is TGTGCCAGCAGTTACTCGAGCAGGACAGGTAGTTGGAATCAGCCCCAGCATTTT.

This clonotype was recorded many times. The chain links TRBV29-1 to TRBJ2-5, with 11 bases fitting TRBD2. The CDR3 consists of 13 residues. With V trimmed by 4 bases and J by 7 bases, 5 bases remained unmatched. Looked up from germline, CDR1 is SQVTM and CDR2 is ANQGSEA. The CDR3: CSVVGLAAGTQYF. CDR3 nucleotide sequence: TGCAGCGTTGTGGGACTAGCGGCGGGGACCCAGTACTTC.

This clonotype was seen at least ten times. The junction departs from germline at one end; a sequencing error may be responsible. V and J are TRBV6-1 and TRBJ1-2; D gene unclear. The CDR3 consists of 12 residues. Germline CDR1 MNHNS, CDR2 SASEGT. CDR3: CASTERADGYTF. CDR3 DNA sequence: TGTGCCAGCACTGAAAGGGCAGATGGCTACACCTTC.